A single T cell receptor (beta chain) is shown here with its context. Its antigen is unknown. The data are from a study of blood T cells in healthy people across ages. The study's findings and limits: Naive CD4+ cells and diversity were both higher in long-lived donors than in aged donors.

Alongside a J-beta primer mix, a sample-barcoded 5' primer served in a second PCR lasting 7 to 11 cycles. Each CDR3 protein gets one entry after TCRdb re-called the 5' RACE reads with MiXCR. The table has 1.5 million to 2 million distinct CDR3 sequences, about 39% seen once. The ends were cut back, 0 bases at V and 0 bases at J, with 9 bases in the middle. The germline V gene encodes CDR1 KGHDR and CDR2 SFDVKD. The CDR3 runs to 16 residues. This chain joins TRBV24-1 and TRBJ2-3; D call uncertain. Sequenced sample: blood. The TCR originated in a human donor in good health. Here the CDR3 DNA reads TGTGCCACCAGTGATTTGGACTTTAGCAGCACAGATACGCAGTATTTT. Translation: CATSDLDFSSTDTQYF.